Detailed here is one TCR beta chain. The data were taken from a study of blood T cell repertoires in COVID-19. V was pared by 5 bases and J by 5 bases, with 5 bases of the junction left unmatched. Germline values: CDR1 MNHEY, CDR2 SMNVEV (reference sequence). The CDR3 runs 13 residues. Here immunoSEQ multiplex PCR was the method, and the copy in TCRdb shows in-frame clones only, minus some. The data hold 130,000 to 150,000 clones, with around 90% observed a single time. The specimen was peripheral blood. This sequence joins TRBV27 and TRBJ2-7; 8 nucleotides line up with TRBD1. The clonotype comes from a man aged 65 to 85 with acute or convalescent COVID-19. The CDR3 sequence: CASSVDRVNEQYF. The CDR3 DNA reads TGTGCCAGCAGTGTGGACAGGGTCAACGAGCAGTACTTC.